This T cell receptor (beta chain) was captured in a study of blood T cell repertoires in COVID-19. V lost 8 bases, J lost 8 bases, and 15 bases lay in between. CDR1 and CDR2 (germline): SNHLY, FYNNEI. The length of the CDR3 is 12 residues. Sequencing was performed with immunoSEQ multiplex PCR; in TCRdb, only in-frame clones are kept and a portion is missing. The sample records fewer than 350,000 clones, 80% to 90% being singletons. The TCR was taken from a man aged 30-40 years who had recovered from COVID-19. The material sequenced was PBMCs or T cells enriched from blood (not recorded which). The chain couples TRBV2 to TRBJ1-1; no definite D call. The CDR3 sequence: CASLEFRNEAFF. CDR3 DNA sequence: TGTGCCAGCCTTGAGTTTCGTAACGAAGCTTTCTTT.